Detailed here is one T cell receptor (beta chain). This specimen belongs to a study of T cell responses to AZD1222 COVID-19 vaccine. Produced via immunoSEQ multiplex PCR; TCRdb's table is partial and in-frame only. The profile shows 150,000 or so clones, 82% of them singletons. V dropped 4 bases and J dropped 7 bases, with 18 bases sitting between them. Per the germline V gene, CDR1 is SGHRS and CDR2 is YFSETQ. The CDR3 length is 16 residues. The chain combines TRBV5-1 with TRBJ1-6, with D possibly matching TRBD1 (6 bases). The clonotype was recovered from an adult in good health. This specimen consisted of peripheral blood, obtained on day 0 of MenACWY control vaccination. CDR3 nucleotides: TGCGCCAGCAGCCCAGACGGGGGGCAGGCAAATTCACCCCTCCACTTT. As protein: CASSPDGGQANSPLHF.